The text below deals with one T cell receptor beta chain. What it binds is not known. Clones were read by immunoSEQ multiplex PCR, and TCRdb kept only the in-frame ones, dropping some. The top ten hold over 1.5% of the sample, which has fewer than 150,000 clones, about 87% seen once. Looked up from germline, CDR1 is SNHLY and CDR2 is FYNNEI. Trimming took off 2 bases at V and 2 bases at J, with 5 bases between the two ends. The CDR3 length is 13 residues. This entry belongs to a study of T cell responses to AZD1222 COVID-19 vaccine. Study-wide results and caveats: Per reports, nearly half of all spike-specific TCRs target regions that are unmutated in variants. Breadth and depth of Spike-specific TCRs rose after two AZD1222 doses. Just six people given AZD1222 tested seropositive at baseline. It should be noted that donors were predominantly white British and more often female, and clonal diversity was possibly underestimated.

The chain carries TRBV2 and TRBJ2-3; D call uncertain. Material: peripheral blood, obtained on day 0 of AZD1222 vaccination. The receptor comes from an adult in good health. The CDR3 DNA follows: TGTGCCAGCAGTGAAACAGACACAGATACGCAGTATTTT. It codes for CASSETDTDTQYF.